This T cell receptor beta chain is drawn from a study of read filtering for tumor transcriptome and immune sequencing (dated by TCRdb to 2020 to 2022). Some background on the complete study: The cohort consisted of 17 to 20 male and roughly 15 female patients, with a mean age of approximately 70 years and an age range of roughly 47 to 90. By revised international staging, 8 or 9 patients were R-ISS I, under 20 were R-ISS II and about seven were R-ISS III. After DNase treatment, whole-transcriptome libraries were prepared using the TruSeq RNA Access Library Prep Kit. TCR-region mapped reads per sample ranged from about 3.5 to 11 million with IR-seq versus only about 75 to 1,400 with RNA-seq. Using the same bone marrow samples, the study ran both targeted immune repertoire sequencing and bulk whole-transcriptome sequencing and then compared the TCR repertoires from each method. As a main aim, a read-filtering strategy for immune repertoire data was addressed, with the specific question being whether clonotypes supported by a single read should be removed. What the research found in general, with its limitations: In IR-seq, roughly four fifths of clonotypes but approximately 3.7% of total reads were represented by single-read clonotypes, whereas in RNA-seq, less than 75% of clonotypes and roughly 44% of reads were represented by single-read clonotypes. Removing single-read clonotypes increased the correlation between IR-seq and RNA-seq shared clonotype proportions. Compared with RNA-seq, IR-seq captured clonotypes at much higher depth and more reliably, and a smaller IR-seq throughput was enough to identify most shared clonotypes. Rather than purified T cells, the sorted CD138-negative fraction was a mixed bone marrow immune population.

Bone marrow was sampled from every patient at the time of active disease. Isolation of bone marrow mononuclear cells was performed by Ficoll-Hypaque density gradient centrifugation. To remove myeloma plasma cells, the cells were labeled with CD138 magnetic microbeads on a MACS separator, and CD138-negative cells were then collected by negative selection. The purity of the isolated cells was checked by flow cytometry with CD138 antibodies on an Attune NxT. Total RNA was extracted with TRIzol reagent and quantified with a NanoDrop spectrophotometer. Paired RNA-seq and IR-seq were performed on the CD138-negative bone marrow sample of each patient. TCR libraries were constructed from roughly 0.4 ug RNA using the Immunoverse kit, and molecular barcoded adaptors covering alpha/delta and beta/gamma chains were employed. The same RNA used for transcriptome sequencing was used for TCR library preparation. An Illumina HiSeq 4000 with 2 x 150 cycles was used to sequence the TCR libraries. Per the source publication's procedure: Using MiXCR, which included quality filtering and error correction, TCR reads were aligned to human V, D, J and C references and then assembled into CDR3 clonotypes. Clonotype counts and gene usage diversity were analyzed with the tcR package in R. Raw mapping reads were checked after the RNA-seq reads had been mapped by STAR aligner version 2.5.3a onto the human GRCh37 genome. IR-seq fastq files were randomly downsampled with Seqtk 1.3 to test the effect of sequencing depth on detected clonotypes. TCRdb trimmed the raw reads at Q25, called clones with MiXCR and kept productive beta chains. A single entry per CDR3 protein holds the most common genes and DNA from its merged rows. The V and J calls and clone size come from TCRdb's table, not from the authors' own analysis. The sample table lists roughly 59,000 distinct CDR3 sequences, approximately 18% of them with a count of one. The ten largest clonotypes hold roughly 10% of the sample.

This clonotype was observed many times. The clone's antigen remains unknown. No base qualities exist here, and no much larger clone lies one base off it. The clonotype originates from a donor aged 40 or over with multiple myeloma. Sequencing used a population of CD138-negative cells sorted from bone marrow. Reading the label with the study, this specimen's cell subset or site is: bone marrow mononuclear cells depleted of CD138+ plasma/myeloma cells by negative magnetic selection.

In nucleotides, the sequence is TGCAGCGTTGAAGATCTAGCGGGAGGGGAAGAGTCCTACAATGAGCAGTTCTTC. This yields the protein CSVEDLAGGEESYNEQFF. The chain is made from TRBV29-1 and TRBJ2-1; a stretch of 12 junction bases matches TRBD2. From the germline V gene, CDR1 is SQVTM and CDR2 is ANQGSEA. For this chain, trimming is 0 bases at the V end and 1 base at the J end, and the number of junction bases without a gene match is 7. The CDR3 goes from the cysteine to the phenylalanine over 18 residues. The sequence is cut down to CDR3 DNA, 54 bases in frame from base 1.